This paragraph reports one TCR beta chain. The clone's antigen remains unknown. Per-base qualities were not stored, and no clone one base away is much larger. TCRbeta CDR3 regions were amplified from genomic DNA by means of the immunoSEQ Assay, a bias-controlled multiplex PCR. In the original analysis: The number of nucleated cells in each sample was estimated from the amplification of reference gene primers within the assay. To quantify the absolute abundance of each unique TCRbeta CDR3 rearrangement, sequence reads were collapsed and filtered. For each sample, productive Simpson clonality was calculated as the square root of Simpson's diversity index over productive rearrangements. TCRdb carries this immuneACCESS record with in-frame sequences only. Its versions omit some clonotypes, under half of them owing to an unresolved V gene in the studies checked, with the rest unexplained. The DNA gave D and trimming, while V, J and clone size come from that table. Across this sample there are roughly 130,000 clones, with 84% seen only once. The top ten hold about 5.5% of the sample.

Participants in the prospective study were aged roughly 18 to 100 years, lived in approximately 26 United States geographic areas, and enrolled through a virtual design. In the prospective study, cohorts were assigned on the basis of participant-reported clinical history obtained from a screening survey and a study questionnaire. In the prospective study, mobile phlebotomists collected whole blood, serum and a nasopharyngeal or oropharyngeal swab from each participant. Over an approximately two-month period, participants in the prospective study had the option of providing additional blood draws and questionnaires. Prospective study blood samples were shipped either frozen or at room temperature before DNA extraction. According to the germline V gene, CDR1 reads MNHEY and CDR2 reads SVGAGI. V is reduced by 9 bases and J by 8 bases, leaving a spacing of 20 bases between them. Including cysteine and phenylalanine, the CDR3 has 14 amino acids. Only CDR3 DNA remains: 42 bases, in frame from the first base.

This record belongs to a study of blood T cell repertoires in COVID-19 (dated by TCRdb to 2020 to 2022). With regard to the full study: Collaborator samples came from the United States, Italy and Spain and covered acute and convalescent phases of COVID-19. The prospective study material was composed of cDNA or gDNA derived from T cells, B-cell-depleted T cells, or PBMCs. Subjects who had been exposed to COVID-19, were actively infected with it, or had recovered from it provided the deeply sampled blood TCRbeta repertoires that made up the dataset. A freely available public database, intended as a resource for researchers studying the immune response to SARS-CoV-2, is where the repertoires were released. Samples were obtained from the ongoing ImmuneRACE study (first 160 participants) and from 1,000 to 1,500 subjects provided by 6 global collaborators. The sample metadata nearly always contained a de-identified subject ID, COVID-19 status, age in years and sex. Where HLA class I and class II types were available, the types were taken from metadata supplied by the sample provider, not from assay-based typing.

Findings and caveats that apply to the study as a whole: The amount of clinical and demographic metadata varied by source and participant and was provided uncurated.

This receptor was identified in a man aged 35-49 years with acute COVID-19. Recombination linked TRBV6-5 to TRBJ1-3; the D segment could be TRBD1, given 6 matching bases. Sequenced: PBMCs or T cells enriched from blood (not recorded which). The CDR3 reads as follows: CARRVGALVDTIYF. The DNA is as follows: TGTGCCAGACGTGTGGGGGCTTTGGTGGACACCATATATTTT.